Listed here is a single T cell receptor beta chain. Its antigen is unknown. Base qualities are not at hand, and no much larger clone is one base apart. Relative to germline, V is 3 bases shorter and J is 1 base shorter, with 13 bases between their ends. Sequences LNHDA (CDR1) and SQIVND (CDR2) are obtained from the germline V gene (reference sequence). The CDR3 sequence holds 16 residues, the cysteine and phenylalanine included. Just the 48-base CDR3 DNA is kept, in frame starting at base 1. TCRbeta CDR3 regions were amplified from genomic DNA using the immunoSEQ Assay, a bias-controlled multiplex PCR. The original methods were these. The number of nucleated cells in each sample was estimated by amplification of reference gene primers within the assay. To quantify the absolute abundance of each unique TCRbeta CDR3 rearrangement, sequence reads were collapsed and filtered. For each sample, productive Simpson clonality was calculated as the square root of Simpson's diversity index across productive rearrangements. TCRdb took over this immuneACCESS table, retaining in-frame rearrangements with V and J assigned. Such tables are incomplete; in checked studies, under half of the missing clones stem from an unresolved V gene, and the remainder is unexplained. V and J calls and clone size are those listed in that table; D and trimming were worked out from the DNA. The sample yields some 75,000 clones; approximately 84% were counted once. 9.5% to 15% of the sample goes to the ten largest clones.

One collaborating source in Seattle enrolled patients during active infection and followed them longitudinally through the course of disease. Whole blood was collected in K2EDTA tubes by collaborating institutions according to the institutions' own protocols. For TCRbeta analysis, collaborators shipped samples in one of three forms: frozen whole blood, isolated PBMCs, or DNA extracted from either of those sample types. This specimen belongs to a study of blood T cell repertoires in COVID-19 (dated by TCRdb to 2019 to 2021). A note on the overall study: Samples covering the acute and convalescent phases of COVID-19 were provided by collaborators in the United States, Italy and Spain. The material from the prospective study consisted of cDNA or gDNA derived from T cells, B-cell-depleted T cells, or PBMCs. Deeply sampled blood TCRbeta repertoires from subjects exposed to, actively infected with, or recovered from COVID-19 were included in the dataset. The repertoires were released in a freely available public database meant as a resource for research on the immune response to SARS-CoV-2. The samples were drawn from the first 160 participants of the ongoing ImmuneRACE study and from 1,254 subjects provided by 6 global collaborators. Nearly every sample came with metadata listing a de-identified subject ID, COVID-19 status, age in years and sex. Where available, HLA class I and class II types were taken from metadata supplied by the sample provider and were not determined by assay-based typing.

The full study reports these points: The quantity of clinical and demographic metadata differed by source and by participant and was supplied without curation.

The chain links TRBV19 with TRBJ1-3; the D gene lacks a confident call. This TCR was sampled from a man between 45 and 60 years old with COVID-19, enrolled during active disease. Sequenced: peripheral blood. The DNA is TGTGCCAGTAGTATGGACTCCCCCGGATCTGGAAACACCATATATTTT. Its protein is CASSMDSPGSGNTIYF. Full variable domain (CDR3 extended with the reference TRBV19 and TRBJ1-3 proteins): DGGITQSPKYLFRKEGQNVTLSCEQNLNHDAMYWYRQDPGQGLRLIYYSQIVNDFQKGDIAEGYSVSREKKESFPLTVTSAQKNPTAFYLCASSMDSPGSGNTIYFGEGSWLTVV.